This T cell receptor (beta chain) was sequenced for a study of T cell responses to AZD1222 COVID-19 vaccine. TCRdb's table, derived via immunoSEQ multiplex PCR, lists solely in-frame clones and lacks some. The data hold roughly 140,000 clones, with more than 75% observed a single time. CDR3 length: 15 residues. CDR1 and CDR2 from the germline V gene are LNHDA and SQIVND (reference sequence). V was clipped by 6 bases and J by 2 bases, with 16 bases between them. This sequence joins TRBV19 and TRBJ1-1; D perhaps matches TRBD1 (6 bases). The TCR comes from an adult who received the AZD1222 COVID-19 vaccine. Sequenced here: peripheral blood, sampled 28 days after the second AZD1222 dose. The CDR3 DNA reads as TGTGCCAGTAGGAACCCGGGACATAGTAACACTGAAGCTTTCTTT. Amino acid sequence: CASRNPGHSNTEAFF.